A selection of T cell receptor beta chains follows, all from one sample in a study of T cells in Graves' hyperthyroidism and ophthalmopathy. TCRdb independently ran MiXCR on the multiplex PCR reads; one entry per CDR3 protein. The profile covers some 490,000 distinct CDR3 sequences, with approximately 22% appearing a single time and about 49% taken by the ten largest. The specimen was blood. The receptors here all came from a woman aged 70-85 years with Graves' ophthalmopathy. Both conserved end residues are part of each CDR3.

TRBJ2-1 TRBV9 CASSVGGADVYNEQFF
TRBJ2-1 TRBV6-1 CASSKRLEKNNEQFF
TRBJ2-3 TRBV10-3 CAISEGGTNTDTQYF
TRBJ1-5 TRBV12-3/TRBV12-4 CASSFVRGDGNQPQHF
TRBJ2-5 TRBV7-8 CASSSPWGREETQYF
TRBJ2-1 TRBV7-9 CASSLGRMTGQVYNEQFF
TRBJ2-7 TRBV18 CASSPNRGNEQYF
TRBJ2-3 TRBV6-1 CASTAGSTDTQYF
TRBJ1-1 TRBV10-3 CAIRSAEAEAFF
TRBJ1-4 TRBV20-1 CSARGPSTNEKLFF
TRBJ2-1 TRBV3-1 CASSPTGVPYNEQFF
TRBJ2-1 TRBV5-1 CASSAARSATNNEQFF
TRBJ2-7 TRBV3-1 CASSHRDRIYEQYF
TRBJ2-7 TRBV15 CATSRARAGAKGEQYF
TRBJ2-1 TRBV28 CASSLRRNEQFF
TRBJ2-5 TRBV20-1 CSARFQETQYF
TRBJ2-5 TRBV19 CASRYRAGWETQYF
TRBJ1-1 TRBV5-5 CASSQDPYSGTEAFF
TRBJ2-3 TRBV19 CASSDRVGDTQYF
TRBJ1-1 TRBV14 CASSPRARSNTEAFF
TRBJ2-4 TRBV30 CAWRKTTSPGIQYF
TRBJ2-1 TRBV29-1 CSGGDYNEQFF
TRBJ1-3 TRBV6-1 CASSPGGGNTIYF
TRBJ2-5 TRBV7-2 CASSLLADRTQYF
TRBJ1-1 TRBV7-2 CASSIWGRNTEAFF
TRBJ2-5 TRBV20-1 CSARLQGSEETQYF
TRBJ2-1 TRBV4-1 CASSRSGRALGDEQFF
TRBJ2-7 TRBV18 CASSPRDKSYEQYF
TRBJ1-2 TRBV28 CASSFYRSQGPNGYTF
TRBJ2-1 TRBV7-8 CASSSEIAGGWYNEQFF
TRBJ1-5 TRBV15 CATSRDREWSNQPQHF
TRBJ2-7 TRBV3-1 CASSEIRPKAYEQYF
TRBJ2-2 TRBV30 CAWSNSGHTGELFF
TRBJ2-5 TRBV9 CASSVEGGGYQETQYF
TRBJ2-3 TRBV5-6 CASSFMTSGTADTQYF
TRBJ2-1 TRBV12-3/TRBV12-4 CASSLGTIRRLKFF